These 9 T cell receptor beta chains were all obtained from the same sample, sequenced in a study of blood T cells in healthy people across ages. Then a second PCR, running roughly 6 to 12 cycles, was carried out with a sample-barcoded 5' primer and a J-beta primer mix. Each CDR3 protein is one row after TCRdb ran MiXCR on the 5' RACE reads. The table shows fewer than 750,000 distinct CDR3 sequences, with around 50% occurring only once. The sample taken for sequencing was blood. The receptors derive from a woman of 80 years or more in good health.

The chain links TRBV7-8 to TRBJ2-5; TRBD1 agrees at 7 bases. Germline lookup yields CDR1 SGHVS and CDR2 FQNEAQ. This CDR3 has 16 amino acids. V was clipped by 1 base and J by 4 bases; unmatched bases: 9. CDR3 amino acids: CASSLEGARLGETQYF. CDR3 sequence (DNA): TGTGCCAGCAGCTTAGAGGGGGCAAGATTGGGAGAGACCCAGTACTTC.

This chain links TRBV20-1 with TRBJ1-2; the match to TRBD1 covers 7 bases. The V and J ends lost 5 bases and 6 bases, in that order; junction bases with no gene match: 9. Germline values: CDR1 DFQATT, CDR2 SNEGSKA (reference sequence). This CDR3 contains 13 residues. CDR3 protein: CSARGGQRNGYTF. For the CDR3, the DNA is TGCAGTGCTCGGGGGGGACAGCGAAATGGCTACACCTTC.

V gene TRBV10-3 combines with J gene TRBJ2-3; D may be TRBD2 (5 bases). The CDR3 covers 15 residues. V was clipped by 8 bases and J by 1 base, with 16 bases between them. Germline V gene lookup returns CDR1 ENHRY and CDR2 SYGVKD. The CDR3 region is CAIGERFPRTDTQYF. Written as DNA, the CDR3 is TGTGCCATCGGGGAGCGGTTTCCCCGCACAGATACGCAGTATTTT.

This chain links TRBV25-1 with TRBJ2-7; D may match TRBD1 or TRBD2 (5 bases each). Germline V lookup: CDR1 MGHDK, CDR2 SYGVNS. V lost 5 bases, J lost 3 bases, and 14 bases lay in between. The CDR3 loop spans 14 amino acids. The CDR3 spells CASSPGTESYEQYF. The CDR3, as DNA: TGTGCCAGCAGTCCCGGGACGGAAAGCTACGAGCAGTACTTC.

Turning to this clonotype: This may come from a read error, since a much larger clone is one base off. This CDR3 reads CASSPDYDQPPHF. The CDR3 DNA is TGTGCCAGCAGCCCCGATTATGATCAGCCCCCGCATTTT. The chain employs TRBV7-3 and TRBJ1-5; D is unclear. The CDR3 length is 13 residues. Germline values: CDR1 SGHTA, CDR2 FQGTGA.

This clonotype was seen ten or more times. The genes are TRBV5-8 and TRBJ2-3; the match to TRBD2 covers 12 bases. From germline, CDR1 is SGHTS and CDR2 YDEGEE. V gave up 4 bases and J gave up 4 bases; unmatched junction bases: 7. The CDR3 loop spans 16 amino acids. The CDR3 bases are TGTGCCAGCAGCGCCCGACTAGCGGGAGACCCAGATACGCAGTATTTT. Protein: CASSARLAGDPDTQYF. Looking up the rest from reference TRBV5-8 and TRBJ2-3 gives the full variable domain: EAGVTQSPTHLIKTRGQQATLRCSPISGHTSVYWYQQALGLGLQFLLWYDEGEERNRGNFPPRFSGRQFPNYSSELNVNALELEDSALYLCASSARLAGDPDTQYFGPGTRLTVL.

The gene calls are TRBV7-2 and TRBJ1-2; D is uncertain. From germline, CDR1 is SGHTA and CDR2 FQGNSA. This CDR3 is 15 amino acids long. The V and J ends lost 5 bases and 2 bases respectively, with 15 bases between them. The CDR3: CASSTRRGSNYGYTF. CDR3 DNA: TGTGCCAGCAGCACTCGACGGGGATCGAACTATGGCTACACCTTC.

V and J are TRBV7-2 and TRBJ2-1; D remains ambiguous. CDR1 is SGHTA, CDR2 FQGNSA, per germline. The V gene lost 6 bases and the J gene lost 6 bases, with 12 bases spanning the gap. The CDR3 is 13 residues long. DNA for the CDR3: TGTGCCAGCAGTTCCTCGACCTGCAATGAGCAGTTCTTC. It translates to CASSSSTCNEQFF. Full variable domain (rest looked up from reference TRBV7-2 and TRBJ2-1): GAGVSQSPSNKVTEKGKDVELRCDPISGHTALYWYRQSLGQGLEFLIYFQGNSAPDKSGLPSDRFSAERTGGSVSTLTIQRTQQEDSAVYLCASSSSTCNEQFFGPGTRLTVL.

The CDR3 region has the DNA TGTGCCATCAGGAGGGACAGCAACACGAACACCGGGGAGCTGTTTTTT. Translating gives CAIRRDSNTNTGELFF. This chain links TRBV10-3 with TRBJ2-2, with TRBD1 identical over 7 bases. The J segment lost 0 bases and the V segment lost 6 bases, leaving 7 bases of the junction unmatched. The germline V gene has CDR1 ENHRY and CDR2 SYGVKD. The CDR3 runs to 16 residues.